The present entry profiles one T cell receptor beta chain with its context. Its matching antigen is unknown. This sample was taken from a study of cytomegalovirus exposure and HLA in healthy donors. The method was immunoSEQ multiplex PCR; TCRdb's version includes in-frame clones alone and lacks a portion of them. The top ten clones hold under 7.5% of a sample with 150,000 to 200,000 clones, 84% of them seen once. The CDR3 runs 14 residues. Germline CDR1 and CDR2: SQVTM and ANQGSEA. The germline V and J ends were trimmed by 8 bases and 2 bases, with 17 bases remaining between them. Study-level points and caveats: Cytomegalovirus association was listed for 150 or so TCR beta chains. According to reports, the classifier identified cytomegalovirus status with high specificity and sensitivity. Many donors shared some public TCRs, even though most TCR sequences were rare.

The chain carries TRBV29-1 and TRBJ2-3; possibly TRBD2 for D (5 bases). The specimen sequenced was PBMCs. The source is a man aged 18-30 years in good health and CMV-seropositive. The CDR3 loop is CSTTDEGFTDTQYF. The CDR3 bases are TGCAGCACCACCGATGAGGGATTCACAGATACGCAGTATTTT.